The text below deals with one T cell receptor (beta chain). No antigen is known for it. No qualities accompany the bases; no much larger clone lies one base away. For every bulk PBMC sample, a fixed 350 ng of DNA was loaded. TCR beta CDR3 sequences were amplified from genomic DNA with the immunoSEQ TCRb Assay kit following manufacturer instructions. The KAPA Library Quantification Kit for Illumina platforms was used to quantify pooled libraries by qPCR. Sequencing of the pooled libraries was done on an Illumina NextSeq 500, with clustering at roughly 0.55-1.2 pM. The study's processing was this. Analysis of the TCR data relied on immunoSEQ ANALYZER and the R LymphoSeq package. A rearrangement efficiency score was calculated as productive divided by the sum of productive and non-productive CDR3 sequences. Within each patient, timepoints were compared pairwise for clonality, measured with the Gini coefficient, and for diversity, measured with the Renyi index at alpha=1. In LymphoSeq, clonal relatedness was computed with an edit distance of 3 and repertoire similarity was computed with the Bhattacharyya coefficient. Linear discriminant analysis on week-3 changes in clonality and diversity was built with the R MASS and caret packages to classify response. In its TCRdb copy, this immuneACCESS table keeps in-frame sequences only and misses some clones. Where compared with another copy, unresolved V genes explain less than half of these, and the others have no known cause. Clone size and V and J calls were adopted from that table, with D and trimming inferred from the DNA. This sample has some 2,500 clones in its table, and 87% of those were observed once. The top ten clonotypes cover about 14% of the sample.

These data are taken from a study of blood T cell dynamics during melanoma immunotherapy (dated by TCRdb to 2018 to 2020). With regard to the full study: The patients had metastatic melanoma and were given first-line pembrolizumab or nivolumab plus ipilimumab as standard of care in the United Kingdom. To find early correlates of response, the study profiled the peripheral T cell receptor repertoires of patients with metastatic melanoma both before and after one cycle of checkpoint inhibitor therapy. The training cohort was made up of consecutive patients, while a further independent group of patients from the same centre was pooled to form an external validation set. Summary of the overall study and its limitations: The relatively small sample size was acknowledged as something that could potentially limit how far the results can be generalized. The study was unable to establish whether the T cell clones driving the repertoire changes were melanoma-specific or instead reflected general immune activation. Patients who later achieved disease control showed a bifurcated PBMC repertoire reorganization at W3, with increased clonality or increased diversity, unlike progressors.

The time point label for this specimen denotes: week 3, after first cycle of checkpoint inhibitor. Blood samples were taken at two points: before treatment (T0) and at week 3 (W3), which came after the first cycle of checkpoint blockade. Except for a couple of patients with rapid clinical progression, response was assessed 12 weeks after the first infusion by RECIST 1.1; disease control meant complete response, partial response or stable disease. Patients were excluded for prior systemic cancer treatment, concomitant immunosuppressant therapy or synchronous other active malignancies. TCR beta was sequenced in both bulk PBMC and plasma cell-free DNA in order to track circulating cells as well as T cell turnover. Lymphoprep and SepMate tubes were used to isolate PBMC from blood, and red cell lysis was then performed. DNA from PBMC and sorted T cell subsets was extracted with QIAamp DNA Blood Mini kits.

V lost 0 bases and J lost 3 bases; the stretch between them is 14 bases long. The CDR3 sequence holds 16 residues, the cysteine and phenylalanine included. Only the CDR3 DNA stays, 48 bases, in frame from base 1. The germline V gene supplies CDR1 MNHEY and CDR2 SVGAGI. The origin of this receptor is a human donor with melanoma. The rearrangement joined TRBV6-5 to TRBJ1-2; the D segment could be TRBD1, given 5 matching bases. This sample comprised blood, obtained from a patient treated with checkpoint blockade. The CDR3 amino acid sequence is: CASSYSNSRGDYGYTF. The nucleotide sequence reads TGTGCCAGCAGTTACTCGAACTCCCGGGGGGACTATGGCTACACCTTC.